This TCR beta chain was obtained from a study of blood T cell repertoires in COVID-19. Study as a whole: There were acute and convalescent COVID-19 samples, and they came from the United States, Italy and Spain. Sources were T cells, B-cell-depleted T cells, or PBMCs; the material itself was cDNA or gDNA.

Profiling relied on immunoSEQ multiplex PCR, and the TCRdb table lists in-frame clones only, not all of them. The sample records roughly 380,000 clones, about 80% being singletons. V lost 3 bases and J lost 4, with 9 bases in between. This CDR3 comprises 14 residues. CDR1 is MDHEN, CDR2 SYDVKM, per germline. This chain uses TRBV28 with TRBJ1-4; the D gene is possibly TRBD1 (5 bases). Source material: peripheral blood. The TCR was taken from a human donor with acute or convalescent COVID-19. The donor label of this sample is uncertain. The chain's CDR3 is CASSFGGFNEKLFF. CDR3 bases: TGTGCCAGCAGTTTCGGGGGATTTAATGAAAAACTGTTTTTT.